This TCR beta chain is drawn from a study of blood T cells in healthy people across ages. This clonotype was observed once. The CDR3 has 17 amino acids. V was clipped by 3 bases and J by 3 bases, with 19 bases between them. The germline gives CDR1 MNHEY, CDR2 SMNVEV (reference sequence). A second PCR, run for about 7 to 11 cycles, used a sample-barcoded 5' primer plus a J-beta primer mix. TCRdb fed the 5' RACE reads into MiXCR, producing one record per CDR3 protein. The sample lists about 670,000 distinct CDR3 sequences, about 51% occurring once. This receptor was taken from a woman older than 75 in good health. The sample comprised blood. V gene TRBV27 combines with J gene TRBJ2-3; D is perhaps TRBD2 (6 bases). The CDR3 region has the DNA TGTGCCAGCAGTTTCGGGAGTGGGGACGACCCTACAGATACGCAGTATTTT. This translates into CASSFGSGDDPTDTQYF.